What follows describes a single T cell receptor (beta chain). This clonotype was detected a few times. Its target antigen remains unknown. No base quality values were provided; no much bigger clone lies one nucleotide off. Library method: PCR. TCR sequencing of DNA from cultured CD4+ T cells used the Oncomine TCR Beta short-read assay at the Johns Hopkins FTIC core. Genomic DNA was extracted from the cultured CD4+ T cells with the QIAamp micro DNA kit. Oncomine TCR Beta libraries from cultured CD4+ T cells were pooled using unique dual indexes and sequenced on an Illumina iSeq 100. On the authors' methods: Non-productive sequences were removed, and CDR3s that did not start with C, did not end with F or W, or were shorter than 7 amino acids were discarded. The MANAFEST web application identified antigen-specific clonotypes by comparing peptide-stimulated wells against reference wells and other culture wells. Positive clones required FDR below 0.05, an odds ratio above 5, and productive frequency above 0.1% in at least two of three replicate wells. Cross-reactive clonotypes were defined as significantly expanded in both SARS-CoV-2 spike wells and at least one common cold coronavirus spike condition. Similarity between CDR3 sequences was evaluated in R version 3.6.1 using Levenshtein distances (stringdist) and unrooted phylogenetic trees (ape). TCRdb reprocessed the public reads (quality trimming at Q25 with fastp, clone calling with MiXCR) and kept in-frame beta chains. Rows with one shared CDR3 protein collapse into an entry with the most common genes and DNA. The V and J calls and clone size come from TCRdb's table, not from the authors' own analysis. The sample table contains roughly 12,000 distinct CDR3 sequences; only one count was recorded for about half of them. The ten largest clones add up to approximately 15% of the sample.

This specimen's treatment or condition label, per the study, means: roughly nine-day PBMC culture with coronavirus spike peptide pools or control peptides (ViraFEST assay). The ViraFEST assay, used in the study, expanded antigen-specific T cells with peptide pools and then identified the expanded clonotypes through TCR sequencing. The convalescent patients' positive SARS-CoV-2 PCR tests fell between March and December 2020, which was before the Alpha, Beta and Delta variants emerged in the United States. More than 1.5 million PBMCs per well were cultured in IMDM with roughly 5.2% human AB serum and approximately 9.8 IU/ml IL-2, plus 10 ug/ml peptide pools. Half of the culture medium was replaced with fresh IL-2-containing medium on days 3 and 7. After less than 12 days of culture, CD4+ T cells were isolated by negative selection using the EasySep CD4+ T cell isolation kit. PBMCs were separated from whole blood using Ficoll-Paque Plus gradient centrifugation and then either used fresh or cryopreserved at -140C. In general, triplicate wells were set up for every culture condition.

This record belongs to a study of vaccination and CD4 T cells after COVID-19 (dated 2022 in TCRdb). With regard to the full study: Convalescent patients had a positive SARS-CoV-2 result on nasal swab PCR, and of these patients, several had mild disease and one had severe disease. The convalescent cohort included six males and four females, with two Hispanic individuals, seven Caucasians, two Asians and one multiracial person. Participants got two doses of the Pfizer-BioNTech BNT162b2 vaccine (n=8) or two doses of the Moderna mRNA-1273 vaccine (n=2). Post-COVID blood samples from convalescent patients were collected a median of 101 days after diagnosis, with a range of about 30 to 170 days. Post-vaccine blood samples were collected a median of about 66 days after the second vaccine dose, ranging from roughly 12 to 250 days. The cultures were stimulated with overlapping spike peptide pools from SARS-CoV-2 and from the common cold coronaviruses HCoV-NL63, HCoV-OC43 and HCoV-229E. In control cultures, a CEFX viral epitope pool was used as positive control, an HIV-1 Nef peptide pool was used as negative control, or no peptide was added. The spike-specific CD4+ TCR repertoire was compared before and after mRNA vaccination in over 9 COVID-19 convalescent patients and a few infection-naive healthy vaccine recipients.

Overall study outcomes, separate from this receptor: In convalescent patients, a median around 85% of post-vaccine SARS-CoV-2-reactive clones were detected only after vaccination, and vaccine-specific priming was suggested by this finding. Of the vaccine-specific clones found in convalescent patients, nearly all (304 of 307) were mono-reactive for SARS-CoV-2 spike instead of being cross-reactive with common cold coronaviruses. Although the median number of SARS-CoV-2-reactive clonotypes went up from roughly 20 after infection to approximately 40 after vaccination, the increase was not significant. Relatively few convalescent patients were included in the study, and early timepoints after natural infection were not analyzed.

CDR1 and CDR2, looked up from the germline V gene, are MNHNS and SASEGT. The junction shows trimming of 6 bases on V and 8 bases on J, and the gene matches do not reach 12 bases of it. The CDR3 measures 16 amino acids from cysteine to phenylalanine. The sequence is cut down to CDR3 DNA, 48 bases in frame from base 1. Sequencing was done on a sample of CD4+ T cells from blood, cultured in vitro. This clonotype was sampled from a human donor who had recovered from COVID-19. The chain is encoded by TRBV6-1 joined to TRBJ1-6; 8 junctional bases match TRBD1. The DNA sequence is given as TGTGCCAGCAGGCAAACAGGGGGGCATAATGATTCACCCCTCCACTTT. Its coded protein is CASRQTGGHNDSPLHF.